The clone carrying this T cell receptor beta chain was observed once. Assay: immunoSEQ multiplex PCR; the TCRdb copy retains only in-frame clones and omits some. The data contain approximately 180,000 clones, approximately 92% of them seen just once; the ten biggest clones take up roughly 2.1%. Trimming removed 10 bases at V and 0 bases at J, with 13 bases between. Germline V lookup: CDR1 MNHEY, CDR2 SVGAGI. The CDR3 spans 14 residues. The sample belongs to a study of control samples from healthy donors and cancer patients. The chain is built from TRBV6-5 and TRBJ1-3; D is perhaps TRBD1 (6 bases). Material: blood. The TCR sequence derives from a woman between 35 and 50 years old in good health. CDR3 in amino acids: CATHRDNSGNTIYF. The CDR3 bases are TGTGCCACCCATAGGGACAACTCTGGAAACACCATATATTTT.